This T cell receptor beta chain emerged from a study of shared clonotypes between healthy human individuals. Study-level information: Plates per donor: three CD4 naive, three CD4 memory, two CD8 naive, one CD8 memory.

With respect to this clone: The antigen is not known.

Every subset's genomic DNA went evenly onto several immunoSEQ plates. Only in-frame clones appear in the TCRdb table, and some are missing; sequencing was by immunoSEQ multiplex PCR. The sample contains roughly 1.4 million clones, approximately 98.5% of which appear only once. CDR1 SGDLS and CDR2 YYNGEE come from the germline V gene. Trimming at V came to 0 bases and at J to 4 bases, leaving 10 bases not matched to a gene. This CDR3 has 16 residues. Study observations and caveats: Naive CD4 clonotypes were shared across a few donors at around 5.4%. Naive subsets generally had larger estimated richness than memory subsets.

This chain uses TRBV9 with TRBJ2-7, with 7 bases that match TRBD1. The sequence came from a man aged 25-45 years in good health. The sample comprised naive CD4+ T cells sorted from blood. Regarding subset: CD45RA+ positively selected. In nucleotides, the CDR3 is TGTGCCAGCAGCGTAGCGCCCGGGACAGTCTTGTACGAGCAGTACTTC. Protein sequence: CASSVAPGTVLYEQYF.